A selection of T cell receptor beta chains follows, all from one sample in a study of T cells in Graves' hyperthyroidism and ophthalmopathy. TCRdb passed the multiplex PCR reads through MiXCR, listing each CDR3 protein once. The table records 300,000 or so distinct CDR3 sequences, over 15% of them present only once. Sequenced input: blood. These receptors all come from a woman in her 50s with Graves' hyperthyroidism. CDR3s include the opening cysteine and the closing phenylalanine or tryptophan. The D gene is left open where the match is weak. Clone size is not always given. Where it is, it says once, few, many or a class for expanded clones.

v_gene	d_gene	abundance	len	j_gene	CDR3nt	CDR3aa
TRBV6-1	TRBD1	NA	17	TRBJ1-4	TGTGCCAGCAGTGAAGACCCAGGGGGAGTAACTAATGAAAAACTGTTTTTT	CASSEDPGGVTNEKLFF
TRBV3-1	NA	NA	15	TRBJ2-1	TGTGCCAGCAGCCAAATGCGGACACCCACCAATGAGCAGTTCTTC	CASSQMRTPTNEQFF
TRBV2	NA	NA	15	TRBJ1-4	TGTGCCAGCAGTGAGGAGGAGATAAGGGGCGAAAAACTGTTTTTT	CASSEEEIRGEKLFF
TRBV27	NA	NA	16	TRBJ2-2	TGTGCCAGCAGTTTATCCCCCTTCAGTGGTACCGGGGAGCTGTTTTTT	CASSLSPFSGTGELFF
TRBV11-2	NA	many	14	TRBJ1-2	TGTGCCAGCAGCTTCGCCGGGATTAACTATGGCTACACCTTC	CASSFAGINYGYTF
TRBV9	NA	NA	16	TRBJ1-2	TGTGCCAGCAGCGTAGCCCCCGGCCCTGAAACTTATGGCTACACCTTC	CASSVAPGPETYGYTF
TRBV5-5	TRBD1	NA	18	TRBJ2-5	TGTGCCAGCAGCCAAGAGGTTTCGAGACAGGGGGATAGAGAGACCCAGTACTTC	CASSQEVSRQGDRETQYF
TRBV6-2/TRBV6-3	NA	many	14	TRBJ1-2	TGTGCCAGCATCGACACGACGGAACTATATGGCTACACCTTC	CASIDTTELYGYTF
TRBV5-1	TRBD1	many	14	TRBJ1-6	TGCGCCAGCAGCGCGGGACAGGGGAACTCACCCCTCCACTTT	CASSAGQGNSPLHF
TRBV5-1	NA	NA	18	TRBJ2-6	TGCGCCAGCAGCTTGGCTCGGGACTCAGAAACGGGGGCCAACGTCCTGACTTTC	CASSLARDSETGANVLTF
TRBV12-3/TRBV12-4	NA	many	13	TRBJ1-1	TGTGCCAGCACTCAACAGGGGAACACTGAAGCTTTCTTT	CASTQQGNTEAFF
TRBV6-1	NA	NA	15	TRBJ1-1	TGTGCCAGCAGCCCCAAGGGGTACTTGAACACTGAAGCTTTCTTT	CASSPKGYLNTEAFF
TRBV24-1	NA	NA	16	TRBJ2-2	TGTGCCACCAGTAATTTGAGGACAACGAACACCGGGGAGCTGTTTTTT	CATSNLRTTNTGELFF
TRBV9	NA	NA	15	TRBJ2-1	TGTGCCAGCAGTTGGTCCTTCGGGCCTCAGGGTGAGCAGTTCTTC	CASSWSFGPQGEQFF
TRBV7-3	TRBD2	many	15	TRBJ2-5	TGTGCCAGCAGCTTAGGAGCGGGGGGGATGGGGACCCAGTACTTC	CASSLGAGGMGTQYF
TRBV20-1	TRBD2	many	15	TRBJ2-7	TGCAGTGCTAAATCCGGGCTAGCGGAGGCCTACGAGCAGTACTTC	CSAKSGLAEAYEQYF
TRBV6-1	NA	few	11	TRBJ1-1	TGTGCCAGCTGGATGAACACTGAAGCTTTCTTT	CASWMNTEAFF
TRBV20-1	TRBD1	NA	13	TRBJ2-5	TGCAGTGCTCGGGAGACAGGGGCAAAGACCCAGTACTTC	CSARETGAKTQYF
TRBV28	NA	NA	16	TRBJ2-6	TGTGCCAGCAGTCCCCTCGCCTTCTCTGGGGCCAACGTCCTGACTTTC	CASSPLAFSGANVLTF
TRBV6-1	NA	many	13	TRBJ1-2	TGTGCCAGCAGTGATACTGACCGGAGGGGCTACACCTTC	CASSDTDRRGYTF
TRBV30	NA	many	13	TRBJ2-1	TGTGCCTGGAGTGCGGCGCTCGTAAATGAGCAGTTCTTC	CAWSAALVNEQFF
TRBV7-3	TRBD2	many	16	TRBJ2-3	TGTGCCAGCAGCTTCCTCTCAGCGGGAGGGCCGGATACGCAGTATTTT	CASSFLSAGGPDTQYF
TRBV30	NA	many	13	TRBJ1-1	TGTGCCTGGAACCGGGACACGGGAATTGAAGCTTTCTTT	CAWNRDTGIEAFF
TRBV7-8	NA	few	15	TRBJ1-1	TGTGCCAGCAGCCGAGCCGGGGGGGGGGGCACTGAAGCTTTCTTT	CASSRAGGGGTEAFF
TRBV2	TRBD1	NA	15	TRBJ2-5	TGTGCCAGCCTCGAACGGACAGGGAGTCAAGAGACCCAGTACTTC	CASLERTGSQETQYF
TRBV20-1	TRBD1	NA	14	TRBJ1-1	TGCAGTGCTAGGGGACAGGGAAGAAACACTGAAGCTTTCTTT	CSARGQGRNTEAFF
TRBV6-1	TRBD1	few	14	TRBJ1-1	TGTGCCAGCACTCTACAGGGGAAAAACACTGAAGCTTTCTTT	CASTLQGKNTEAFF
TRBV29-1	NA	many	13	TRBJ2-3	TGCAGCGTCCGAGGACGGAGCACAGATACGCAGTATTTT	CSVRGRSTDTQYF
TRBV7-8	NA	many	14	TRBJ1-2	TGTGCCAGCAGCTTAGTCACAGGAGCCGGTGGCTACACCTTC	CASSLVTGAGGYTF
TRBV2	NA	many	13	TRBJ1-2	TGTGCCAGCAGGGGAACAGGGAACGATGGCTACACCTTC	CASRGTGNDGYTF
TRBV12-3/TRBV12-4	TRBD1	many	17	TRBJ1-1	TGTGCCAGCAGTGGGCGGACAGGGACGACCCCGAACACTGAAGCTTTCTTT	CASSGRTGTTPNTEAFF
TRBV19	NA	NA	15	TRBJ2-5	TGTGCCACCCAACCGGGACCAACTATCCAAGAGACCCAGTACTTC	CATQPGPTIQETQYF
TRBV6-1	NA	few	14	TRBJ1-5	TGTGCCAGCAGTGAAGCCAGGGGAGATCAGCCCCAGCATTTT	CASSEARGDQPQHF
TRBV6-1	TRBD1	NA	15	TRBJ1-4	TGTGCCAGCAGTGGCGGGACAGGGGGGAATGAAAAACTGTTTTTT	CASSGGTGGNEKLFF
TRBV20-1	TRBD1	NA	14	TRBJ2-7	TGCAGTGCTAGCTCCCCCGGGACAGGGGACGAGCAGTACTTC	CSASSPGTGDEQYF
TRBV7-9	TRBD2	NA	15	TRBJ2-7	TGTGCCAGCAGCGATAGCGGGAGGGCCTCCCACGAGCAGTACTTC	CASSDSGRASHEQYF
TRBV6-1	TRBD2	many	16	TRBJ2-3	TGTGCCAGCAGTCGGGACGGGACTAGCTTAACAGATACGCAGTATTTT	CASSRDGTSLTDTQYF
TRBV20-1	NA	many	15	TRBJ1-2	TGCAGTGCTAGAGCGAGGGAAGGGGAGTGGTATGGCTACACCTTC	CSARAREGEWYGYTF
TRBV10-2	NA	many	15	TRBJ1-5	TGCGCCAGCAGTGAGCTCGGGACACTATATCAGCCCCAGCATTTT	CASSELGTLYQPQHF
TRBV3-1	NA	many	14	TRBJ1-2	TGTGCCAGCAGCCAAGCAGGAGCCTTGCTAGGCTACACCTTC	CASSQAGALLGYTF